The 29 T cell receptor beta chains presented below share a single source sample, sequenced in a study of vaccination and CD4 T cells after COVID-19. Cultured CD4+ T cells had their DNA profiled by the Oncomine TCR Beta short-read assay. TCRdb re-derived calls from the PCR reads in MiXCR, one entry per CDR3 protein. This sample has roughly 7,000 distinct CDR3 sequences, with about 55% found just once. Documented treatment: 10-day PBMC culture with coronavirus spike peptide pools or control peptides (ViraFEST assay). CD4+ T lymphocytes from the unexposed donor were collected before the COVID-19 pandemic (2011-2018). Their cognate antigens are unknown. Sequencing was done on a sample of CD4+ T cells from blood, cultured in vitro. All receptors derive from a human donor in good health.

This clonotype was detected a few times. A read error may produce the germline difference seen at one junction end. The rearrangement joins TRBV15 to TRBJ1-5; 7 bases agree with TRBD1. Germline CDR1 reads LNHNV; CDR2 reads YYDKDF (reference sequence). This CDR3 is 15 amino acids long. The CDR3 loop is CATSRDRVGNQPQHF. The CDR3 nucleotides read TGTGCCACCAGCCGAGACAGGGTCGGCAATCAGCCCCAGCATTTT.

DNA of the CDR3: TGCAGTGCTGACCAAAGACTAGCGTCAACAGATACGCAGTATTTT. Protein sequence: CSADQRLASTDTQYF. The chain couples TRBV20-1 to TRBJ2-3, with TRBD2 matching over 8 bases. CDR1 and CDR2 (germline): DFQATT, SNEGSKA (reference sequence). V was clipped by 5 bases and J by 3 bases; unmatched bases: 10. This CDR3 contains 15 residues.

The rearrangement uses TRBV7-9 and TRBJ2-5, with 9 bases lining up with TRBD2. The V gene's germline CDR1 is SEHNR and CDR2 FQNEAQ (reference sequence). V was pared by 5 bases and J by 2 bases, with 21 bases of the junction left unmatched. The CDR3 is 20 amino acids. This CDR3 reads CASSQRPSFGGAGGQETQYF. CDR3 bases: TGTGCCAGCAGCCAGCGACCGAGCTTCGGTGGTGCGGGGGGGCAAGAGACCCAGTACTTC.

The chain has TRBV2 and TRBJ1-5; D is undetermined. This CDR3 has 13 residues. V gave up 4 bases and J gave up 7 bases, with 11 bases separating them. Per the germline V gene, CDR1 is SNHLY and CDR2 is FYNNEI. CDR3 residues: CASSVWPEQPQHF. The CDR3 nucleotides read TGTGCCAGCAGTGTTTGGCCTGAGCAGCCCCAGCATTTT.

This clonotype was seen just once. The genes are TRBV5-1 and TRBJ2-5, with D perhaps matching TRBD2 (7 bases). Germline CDR1 is SGHRS and CDR2 is YFSETQ. The V gene lost 3 bases and the J gene lost 1 base, with 10 bases spanning the gap. CDR3 length: 14 amino acids. This CDR3 is CASSWGGPQETQYF. The CDR3 DNA is TGCGCCAGCAGCTGGGGGGGGCCCCAAGAGACCCAGTACTTC.

V gene TRBV6-1 combines with J gene TRBJ1-5, with 9 bases identical to TRBD1. The CDR3 is 15 residues long. Germline loops: CDR1 MNHNS, CDR2 SASEGT. J gave up 4 bases and V 6 bases, and 7 bases lay outside the gene matches. CDR3 sequence (DNA): TGTGCCAGCAGAACCGGGACAGGGAATAATCAGCCCCAGCATTTT. Amino acids: CASRTGTGNNQPQHF.

The chain uses TRBV7-9 and TRBJ1-1; D is undetermined. V dropped 0 bases and J dropped 2 bases, with 10 bases sitting between them. The germline V gene has CDR1 SEHNR and CDR2 FQNEAQ (reference sequence). The CDR3 length is 15 residues. The CDR3 nucleotides are TGTGCCAGCAGCTTAGCCTCGACGGGAAACACTGAAGCTTTCTTT. Its protein product is CASSLASTGNTEAFF.

The chain employs TRBV7-2 and TRBJ2-7; a weak D match, TRBD1 (6 bases). Germline lookup yields CDR1 SGHTA and CDR2 FQGNSA. The CDR3 totals 14 residues. V was clipped by 5 bases and J by 6 bases, with 17 bases between them. CDR3 sequence reads: CASSQAGVGSEQYF. Here the CDR3 DNA reads TGTGCCAGCAGCCAAGCAGGGGTAGGTAGCGAGCAGTACTTC.

J is TRBJ2-2 and V is TRBV19; 10 positions match TRBD2. This CDR3 is 16 amino acids long. The germline V gene encodes CDR1 LNHDA and CDR2 SQIVND (reference sequence). Trimming at V came to 6 bases and at J to 6 bases, leaving 10 bases not matched to a gene. CDR3 sequence reads: CASSKQRGGIAGELFF. In DNA, the CDR3 is TGTGCCAGTAGCAAACAGCGGGGGGGCATCGCCGGGGAGCTGTTTTTT.

The chain has TRBV11-2 and TRBJ2-7; 7 nucleotides line up with TRBD1. V shed 5 bases, J shed 2 bases, and the junction held 3 bases outside the gene matches. Germline values: CDR1 SGHAT, CDR2 FQNNGV. This CDR3 region has 13 residues. Here the CDR3 DNA reads TGTGCCAGCAGCCAGACAGGGACCTACGAGCAGTACTTC. Its protein product is CASSQTGTYEQYF.

In its sample, this clonotype was seen a few times. The chain combines TRBV7-2 with TRBJ2-5; perhaps D is TRBD1 or TRBD2 (5 bases each). The germline V and J ends were trimmed by 2 bases and 2 bases, with 9 bases remaining between them. This CDR3 comprises 14 residues. CDR1 and CDR2 from the germline V gene are SGHTA and FQGNSA. DNA for the CDR3: TGTGCCAGCAGCTTATATGAGGGGCAAGAGACCCAGTACTTC. Protein product: CASSLYEGQETQYF.

This chain's CDR3 is CSARAGGWGPNYGYTF. DNA of the CDR3: TGCAGTGCTAGAGCTGGTGGATGGGGCCCTAACTATGGCTACACCTTC. This chain uses TRBV20-1 with TRBJ1-2; TRBD1 is a possible D gene (5 bases). This CDR3 contains 16 residues. Trimming took 1 base from V and 0 from J, leaving 15 bases between them. Germline CDR1 reads DFQATT; CDR2 reads SNEGSKA (reference sequence).

The chain has TRBV7-8 and TRBJ2-2; perhaps TRBD1 as D (5 bases). Looked up from germline, CDR1 is SGHVS and CDR2 is FQNEAQ. V was shortened by 3 bases and J by 3 bases, with 11 bases between the two germline ends. The CDR3 runs to 15 residues. CDR3 in DNA: TGTGCCAGCAGCTTGACAGAACACTACACCGGGGAGCTGTTTTTT. Its translation is CASSLTEHYTGELFF. Full variable domain (missing parts from reference TRBV7-8 and TRBJ2-2): GAGVSQSPRYKVAKRGQDVALRCDPISGHVSLFWYQQALGQGPEFLTYFQNEAQLDKSGLPSDRFFAERPEGSVSTLKIQRTQQEDSAVYLCASSLTEHYTGELFFGEGSRLTVL.

The V call is TRBV5-6, the J call TRBJ1-2, with D unresolved. Germline V gives CDR1 SGHDT, CDR2 YYEEEE. Trimming stripped 0 bases from V and 6 bases from J, with 9 bases between. CDR3 length: 13 amino acids. CDR3 sequence reads: CASSLGTGDGYTF. The CDR3 nucleotides read TGTGCCAGCAGCTTGGGGACGGGAGATGGCTACACCTTC.

The count of this clonotype is one. The chain uses TRBV19 and TRBJ2-6, with D perhaps matching TRBD2 (5 bases). The CDR3 is 15 amino acids. The V end was cut by 4 bases, the J end by 4 bases, with 11 bases between. The germline CDR1 and CDR2 sequences are LNHDA and SQIVND (reference sequence). DNA of the CDR3: TGTGCCAGTAGTAGGACCACGGGGGGGGCCAACGTCCTGACTTTC. This gives the protein CASSRTTGGANVLTF.

Notes on this clonotype: The germline gene is not matched at one end of the junction; a read error may be the cause. The rearrangement uses TRBV20-1 and TRBJ2-7, with D tentatively TRBD2 (6 bases). The germline gives CDR1 DFQATT, CDR2 SNEGSKA (reference sequence). CDR3 size: 12 residues. The CDR3 DNA reads as TGCAGTGGGGGGGACCCCTCCTCCGAGCAGTACTTC. Translated: CSGGDPSSEQYF.

V and J are TRBV7-9 and TRBJ2-3; 9 bases align to TRBD2. The CDR3 has 16 residues. V dropped 3 bases and J dropped 0; count of bases not matched to a gene: 4. From germline, CDR1 is SEHNR and CDR2 FQNEAQ (reference sequence). The CDR3 sequence: CASSFPTSGSTDTQYF. CDR3 nucleotide sequence: TGTGCCAGCAGCTTCCCAACTAGCGGGAGCACAGATACGCAGTATTTT.

The chain uses TRBV4-3 and TRBJ1-5; TRBD1 is a possible D gene (6 bases). Trimming stripped 0 bases from V and 10 bases from J, with 10 bases between. This CDR3 comprises 13 residues. Germline lookup yields CDR1 LGHNA and CDR2 YSLEER. In nucleotides, the CDR3 is TGCGCCAGCAGCCAAGAACGGGGACAACCCCAGCATTTT. Encoded protein: CASSQERGQPQHF.

This clonotype was observed a handful of times. This chain links TRBV4-1 with TRBJ1-1; 7 bases match TRBD1. The CDR3 length is 16 residues. CDR1 and CDR2 (germline): MGHRA, YSYEKL. After removal of 0 bases from V and 6 bases from J, the junction contained 10 bases not matched to a gene. The CDR3 DNA reads TGCGCCAGCAGCCAAGAAGGGTGGAACAGGGGCTCTGAAGCTTTCTTT. Translated: CASSQEGWNRGSEAFF.

Only one count was recorded for this clonotype. V is TRBV19 and J is TRBJ1-5, with TRBD1 identical over 11 bases. This CDR3 has 16 residues. The germline V gene encodes CDR1 LNHDA and CDR2 SQIVND (reference sequence). After removal of 0 bases from V and 6 bases from J, the junction contained 4 bases not matched to a gene. The CDR3 DNA reads as TGTGCCAGTAGTATAGAGAGGACAGGGGGCTTTCAGCCCCAGCATTTT. Its translation is CASSIERTGGFQPQHF. The full variable domain, with the rest looked up from reference TRBV19 and TRBJ1-5, is DGGITQSPKYLFRKEGQNVTLSCEQNLNHDAMYWYRQDPGQGLRLIYYSQIVNDFQKGDIAEGYSVSREKKESFPLTVTSAQKNPTAFYLCASSIERTGGFQPQHFGDGTRLSIL.

In its sample, this clonotype was seen a few times. J is TRBJ2-7 and V is TRBV27, with 8 bases fitting TRBD2. Germline CDR1 reads MNHEY; CDR2 reads SMNVEV (reference sequence). With V trimmed by 6 bases and J by 4 bases, 2 bases remained unmatched. The length of the CDR3 is 12 residues. Here the CDR3 reads CASRSGGYEQYF. As DNA, the CDR3 is TGTGCCAGCAGAAGCGGGGGTTACGAGCAGTACTTC.

This chain connects TRBV6-1 to TRBJ2-1, with 7 nucleotides matching TRBD2. CDR1 is MNHNS, CDR2 SASEGT, per germline. V lost 6 bases, J lost 4 bases, and 9 bases stayed unmatched. This CDR3 is built from 15 residues. Here the CDR3 reads CASRPGGGPYNEQFF. The CDR3 DNA reads as TGTGCCAGCAGACCGGGCGGGGGTCCTTACAATGAGCAGTTCTTC.

The chain recombines TRBV2 with TRBJ2-2; TRBD1 aligns across 9 bases. Germline lookup yields CDR1 SNHLY and CDR2 FYNNEI. The J segment lost 7 bases and the V segment lost 7 bases, leaving 10 bases of the junction unmatched. The CDR3 runs to 15 residues. The CDR3 DNA follows: TGTGCCAGCATGGTGGACAGGGGCCGAGGCGGGGAGCTGTTTTTT. Amino acid sequence: CASMVDRGRGGELFF.

The chain couples TRBV12-3 or TRBV12-4 to TRBJ2-7; TRBD2 matches at 8 bases. V gave up 5 bases and J gave up 0 bases; unmatched junction bases: 15. The CDR3 has 18 residues. The DNA for the CDR3 is TGTGCCAGCAGTACCCAGAAACTAGCGGTCAGGAGCTCCTACGAGCAGTACTTC. It yields the protein CASSTQKLAVRSSYEQYF.

V usage is TRBV27 and J usage is TRBJ1-6, with TRBD1 identical over 8 bases. V lost 8 bases and J lost 0; bases outside the gene matches: 6. Germline values: CDR1 MNHEY, CDR2 SMNVEV (reference sequence). The CDR3 runs 16 residues. For the CDR3, the DNA is TGTGCCAGCTCTATACAGGGGGTCTCCTATAATTCACCCCTCCACTTT. Translated, it gives CASSIQGVSYNSPLHF.

This clonotype showed up just a few times. The V call is TRBV7-9, the J call TRBJ1-6, with D unclear. The V and J ends lost 8 bases and 5 bases respectively, with 7 bases between them. The CDR3 has 12 residues. CDR1 SEHNR and CDR2 FQNEAQ come from the germline V gene (reference sequence). The CDR3 loop is CASGDNNSPLHF. The CDR3 nucleotides are TGTGCCAGCGGGGATAATAATTCACCCCTCCACTTT.

The rearrangement joins TRBV11-2 to TRBJ1-1; D gene ambiguous. The CDR3 totals 13 residues. Germline V gives CDR1 SGHAT, CDR2 FQNNGV. The V and J ends lost 4 bases and 5 bases respectively, with 11 bases between them. For the CDR3, the DNA is TGTGCCAGCAGCTCGACTCGGTGGACTGAAGCTTTCTTT. Protein: CASSSTRWTEAFF.

A few counts support this clonotype. V usage is TRBV24-1 and J usage is TRBJ1-5, with D tentatively TRBD1 (5 bases). Trimming removed 8 bases at V and 3 bases at J, with 10 bases between. Germline lookup yields CDR1 KGHDR and CDR2 SFDVKD. This CDR3 is built from 13 residues. The CDR3 region is CATTPGPNQPQHF. CDR3 nucleotide sequence: TGTGCCACCACTCCAGGGCCCAATCAGCCCCAGCATTTT.

The chain carries TRBV19 and TRBJ1-1, with unresolved D. There are 13 residues in the CDR3. CDR1 and CDR2 (germline): LNHDA, SQIVND (reference sequence). V was trimmed by 2 bases and J by 4 bases, leaving 8 bases between them. The CDR3, as DNA: TGTGCCAGTAGTATAAGGGTAAGCACTGAAGCTTTCTTT. This translates into CASSIRVSTEAFF.